Shown below are 4 T cell receptor beta chains from a single sample sequenced in a study of blood T cell repertoires in COVID-19. Data came from immunoSEQ multiplex PCR; TCRdb stores just in-frame clones and leaves some out. The table has about 180,000 clones, around 87% seen once. Sequenced: peripheral blood. The receptors were sampled from a woman in her 70s with COVID-19, enrolled during active disease.

The genes are TRBV28 and TRBJ1-1; D gene uncertain. Trimming took 7 bases from V and 2 from J, leaving 11 bases between them. The V gene's germline CDR1 is MDHEN and CDR2 SYDVKM. The CDR3 consists of 13 residues. The CDR3 region has the DNA TGTGCCAGCACAAGACTCCTCAACACTGAAGCTTTCTTT. Translation: CASTRLLNTEAFF.

The J gene is TRBJ2-1, the V gene TRBV7-2; D not resolved. CDR3 length equals 15 residues. The germline V gene encodes CDR1 SGHTA and CDR2 FQGNSA. Trimming removed 5 bases from V and 1 base from J, with 12 bases in between. CDR3 amino acids: CASSTASGSYNEQFF. CDR3 DNA sequence: TGTGCCAGCAGCACAGCATCTGGGTCCTACAATGAGCAGTTCTTC. The full variable domain, with the rest looked up from reference TRBV7-2 and TRBJ2-1, is GAGVSQSPSNKVTEKGKDVELRCDPISGHTALYWYRQSLGQGLEFLIYFQGNSAPDKSGLPSDRFSAERTGGSVSTLTIQRTQQEDSAVYLCASSTASGSYNEQFFGPGTRLTVL.

This chain uses TRBV30 with TRBJ2-5, with a weak D call TRBD2 (6 bases). CDR1 and CDR2 (germline): GTSNPN, SVGIG (reference sequence). V was clipped by 0 bases and J by 2 bases, with 10 bases between them. The CDR3 consists of 14 residues. The CDR3 DNA reads TGTGCCTGGAGTGTGTATAGCGGACAAGAGACCCAGTACTTC. Encoded protein: CAWSVYSGQETQYF.

This chain joins TRBV6-5 and TRBJ1-2; TRBD1 matches 7 bases. The V gene's germline CDR1 is MNHEY and CDR2 SVGAGI. V lost 6 bases and J lost 6; bases outside the gene matches: 7. The CDR3 spans 13 residues. CDR3 in DNA: TGTGCCAGCAGGTCGACAGGGACGGATGGCTACACCTTC. Its protein product is CASRSTGTDGYTF.